Each of the 6 T cell receptor beta chains below was sequenced from the same sample in a study of shared clonotypes between healthy human individuals. CD45RO-negative, CCR7-selected cells formed the naive CD8 fraction, which excluded terminally differentiated effector memory CD45RA+ cells. The table came from immunoSEQ multiplex PCR; TCRdb's copy has only in-frame clones and leaves some out. This table holds roughly 550,000 clones, 95% found once. Specimen: naive CD8+ T cells sorted from blood. The receptors were gathered from a woman under 40 in good health.

V gene TRBV9 combines with J gene TRBJ2-3, with D possibly being TRBD1 (5 bases). Trimming stripped 6 bases from V and 2 bases from J, with 19 bases between. This CDR3 is 16 amino acids long. Looked up from germline, CDR1 is SGDLS and CDR2 is YYNGEE. The CDR3 DNA reads TGTGCCAGCACTCCACTCTCGGCAGGGAACACAGATACGCAGTATTTT. Translated: CASTPLSAGNTDTQYF.

This chain joins TRBV28 and TRBJ1-2, with D uncertain. V was trimmed by 3 bases and J by 2 bases, leaving 7 bases between them. The CDR3 extends over 13 amino acids. The V gene's germline CDR1 is MDHEN and CDR2 SYDVKM. This chain's CDR3 is CASSFSDNYGYTF. The CDR3 coding sequence is TGTGCCAGCAGTTTTTCGGACAACTATGGCTACACCTTC.

The chain is built from TRBV29-1 and TRBJ2-7, with TRBD1 as a possible D gene (5 bases). The CDR3 has 11 amino acids. Germline CDR1 SQVTM, CDR2 ANQGSEA. V lost 6 bases and J 5 bases, leaving 11 bases between the germline ends. The DNA for the CDR3 is TGCAGCGTGCCAGGACAACACGAGCAGTACTTC. Its translation: CSVPGQHEQYF.

CDR3 protein: CASSLSSGWEGAFF. CDR3 nucleotides: TGTGCCAGCAGTTTGAGTAGTGGGTGGGAAGGAGCTTTCTTT. The rearrangement uses TRBV6-6 and TRBJ1-1, with D unclear. The CDR3 has 14 residues. Germline V gene sequence: CDR1 MNHNY, CDR2 SVGAGI (reference sequence). The V gene lost 4 bases and the J gene lost 10 bases, with 19 bases spanning the gap.

V gene TRBV5-4 combines with J gene TRBJ1-1; D not resolved. The germline V gene encodes CDR1 SGHNT and CDR2 YYREEE (reference sequence). The CDR3 spans 13 residues. Trimming left V 4 bases short and J 7 bases short, with 14 bases between. CDR3 loop: CASSPQEDIEAFF. The DNA of the CDR3 is TGTGCCAGCAGCCCCCAAGAGGATATTGAAGCTTTCTTT.

The chain uses TRBV5-1 and TRBJ2-2, with 8 bases that match TRBD1. The CDR3 runs 15 residues. CDR1 and CDR2 from the germline V gene are SGHRS and YFSETQ. After removal of 0 bases from V and 7 bases from J, the junction contained 5 bases not matched to a gene. The CDR3 spells CASSLVQGAFGELFF. The CDR3 DNA is TGCGCCAGCAGCTTGGTGCAGGGGGCTTTCGGGGAGCTGTTTTTT.